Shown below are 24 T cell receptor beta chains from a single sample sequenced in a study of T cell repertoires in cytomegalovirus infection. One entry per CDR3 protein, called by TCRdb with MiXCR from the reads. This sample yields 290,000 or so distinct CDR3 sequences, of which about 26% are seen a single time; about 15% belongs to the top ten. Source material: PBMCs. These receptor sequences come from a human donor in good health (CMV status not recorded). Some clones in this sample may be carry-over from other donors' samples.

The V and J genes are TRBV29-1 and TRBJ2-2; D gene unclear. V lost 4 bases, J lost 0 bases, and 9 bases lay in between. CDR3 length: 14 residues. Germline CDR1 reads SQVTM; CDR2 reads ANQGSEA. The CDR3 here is CSVVPETNTGELFF. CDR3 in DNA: TGCAGCGTTGTCCCCGAGACGAACACCGGGGAGCTGTTTTTT.

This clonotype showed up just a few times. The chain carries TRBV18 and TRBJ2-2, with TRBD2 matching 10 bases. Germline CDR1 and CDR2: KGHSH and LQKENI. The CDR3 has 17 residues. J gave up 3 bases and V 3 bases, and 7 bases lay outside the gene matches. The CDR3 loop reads CASSPMPSGRHTGELFF. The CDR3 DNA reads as TGTGCCAGCTCACCGATGCCTAGCGGGAGACACACCGGGGAGCTGTTTTTT.

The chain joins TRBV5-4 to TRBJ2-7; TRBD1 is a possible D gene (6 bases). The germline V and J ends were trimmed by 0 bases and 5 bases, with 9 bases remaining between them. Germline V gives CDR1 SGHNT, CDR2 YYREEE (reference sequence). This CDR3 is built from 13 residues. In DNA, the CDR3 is TGTGCCAGCAGCTTGGAGACAGGCAACGAGCAGTACTTC. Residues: CASSLETGNEQYF.

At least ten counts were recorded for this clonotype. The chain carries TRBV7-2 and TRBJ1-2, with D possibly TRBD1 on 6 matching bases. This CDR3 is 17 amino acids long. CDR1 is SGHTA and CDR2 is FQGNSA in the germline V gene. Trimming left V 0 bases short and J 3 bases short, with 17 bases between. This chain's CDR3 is CASSLAGKAGVHYGYTF. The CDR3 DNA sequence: TGTGCCAGCAGCTTAGCCGGGAAGGCAGGGGTCCACTATGGCTACACCTTC.

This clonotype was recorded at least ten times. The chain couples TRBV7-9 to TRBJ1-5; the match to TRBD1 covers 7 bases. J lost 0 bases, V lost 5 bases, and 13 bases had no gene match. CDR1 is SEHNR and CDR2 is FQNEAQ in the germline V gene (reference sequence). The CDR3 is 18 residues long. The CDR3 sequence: CASSAQIETGISNQPQHF. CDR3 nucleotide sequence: TGTGCCAGCAGCGCCCAGATAGAGACAGGGATTAGCAATCAGCCCCAGCATTTT.

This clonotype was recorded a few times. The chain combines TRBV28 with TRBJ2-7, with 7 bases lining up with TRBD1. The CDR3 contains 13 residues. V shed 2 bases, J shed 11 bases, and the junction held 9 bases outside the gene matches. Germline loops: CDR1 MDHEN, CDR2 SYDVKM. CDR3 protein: CASSLALGQSKYF. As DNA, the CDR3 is TGTGCCAGCAGTTTAGCGCTGGGACAGTCGAAGTACTTC.

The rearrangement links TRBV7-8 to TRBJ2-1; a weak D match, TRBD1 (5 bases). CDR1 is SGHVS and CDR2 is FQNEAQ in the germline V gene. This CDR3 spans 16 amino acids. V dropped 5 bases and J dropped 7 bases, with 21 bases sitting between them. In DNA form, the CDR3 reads TGTGCCAGCAGCACCGGACAATTCTCCCCCGCTAATGAGCAGTTCTTC. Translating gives CASSTGQFSPANEQFF.

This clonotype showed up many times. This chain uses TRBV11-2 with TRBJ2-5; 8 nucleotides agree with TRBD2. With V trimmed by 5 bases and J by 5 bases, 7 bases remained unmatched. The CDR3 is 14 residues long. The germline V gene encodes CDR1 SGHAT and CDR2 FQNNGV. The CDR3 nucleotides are TGTGCCAGCAGCCAGCGGACTAGCCATGAGACCCAGTACTTC. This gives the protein CASSQRTSHETQYF.

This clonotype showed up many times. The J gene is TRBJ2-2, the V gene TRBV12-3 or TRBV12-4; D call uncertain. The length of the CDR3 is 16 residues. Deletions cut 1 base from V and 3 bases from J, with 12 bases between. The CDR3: CASSLVRIFDTGELFF. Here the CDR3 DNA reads TGTGCCAGCAGTTTAGTCCGTATCTTCGACACCGGGGAGCTGTTTTTT.

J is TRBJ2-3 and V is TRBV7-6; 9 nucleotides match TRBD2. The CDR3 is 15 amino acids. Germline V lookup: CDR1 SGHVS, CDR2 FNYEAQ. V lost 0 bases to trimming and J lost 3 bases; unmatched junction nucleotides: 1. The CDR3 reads CASSLATSGTDTQYF. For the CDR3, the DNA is TGTGCCAGCAGCTTAGCGACTAGCGGTACAGATACGCAGTATTTT.

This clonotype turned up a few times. The CDR3 nucleotides read TGTGCCAGCTCACCACCGGTGTCGAAGACAGGTGGCACCGGGGAGCTGTTTTTT. Translating gives CASSPPVSKTGGTGELFF. J is TRBJ2-2 and V is TRBV18, with D possibly being TRBD1 (6 bases). The ends were cut back, 0 bases at V and 4 bases at J, with 18 bases in the middle. This CDR3 spans 18 amino acids. The germline V gene has CDR1 KGHSH and CDR2 LQKENI.

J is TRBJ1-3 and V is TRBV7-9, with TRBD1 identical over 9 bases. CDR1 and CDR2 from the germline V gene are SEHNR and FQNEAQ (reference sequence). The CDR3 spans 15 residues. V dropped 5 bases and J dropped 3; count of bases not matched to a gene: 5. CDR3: CASSQGQGLGNTIYF. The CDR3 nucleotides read TGTGCCAGCAGCCAGGGACAGGGCCTTGGAAACACCATATATTTT.

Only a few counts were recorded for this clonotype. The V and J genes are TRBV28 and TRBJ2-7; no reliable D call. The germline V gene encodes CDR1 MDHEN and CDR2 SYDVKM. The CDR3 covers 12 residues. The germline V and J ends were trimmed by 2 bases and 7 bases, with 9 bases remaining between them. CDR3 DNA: TGTGCCAGCAGTTTAGGCACTTTGGAGCAGTACTTC. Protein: CASSLGTLEQYF.

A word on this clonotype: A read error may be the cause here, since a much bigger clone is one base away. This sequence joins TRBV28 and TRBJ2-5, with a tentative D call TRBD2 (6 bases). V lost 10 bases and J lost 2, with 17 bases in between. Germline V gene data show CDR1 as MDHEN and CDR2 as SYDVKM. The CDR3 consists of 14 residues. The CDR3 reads CANTAGGAQETQYF. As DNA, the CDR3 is TGTGCCAACACCGCCGGCGGGGCACAAGAGACCCAGTACTTC.

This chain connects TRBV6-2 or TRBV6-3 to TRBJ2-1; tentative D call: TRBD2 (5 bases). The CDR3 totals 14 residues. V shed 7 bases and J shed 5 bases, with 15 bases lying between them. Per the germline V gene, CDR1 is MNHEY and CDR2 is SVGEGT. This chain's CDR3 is CASTKTGFDNEQFF. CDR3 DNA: TGTGCCAGCACAAAAACGGGATTCGACAATGAGCAGTTCTTC.

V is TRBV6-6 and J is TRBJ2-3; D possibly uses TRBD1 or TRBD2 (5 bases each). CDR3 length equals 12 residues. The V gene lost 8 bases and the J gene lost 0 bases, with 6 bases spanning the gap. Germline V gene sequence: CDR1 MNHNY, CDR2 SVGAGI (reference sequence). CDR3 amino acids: CASGTSTDTQYF. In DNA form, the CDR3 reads TGTGCCAGCGGGACGAGCACAGATACGCAGTATTTT.

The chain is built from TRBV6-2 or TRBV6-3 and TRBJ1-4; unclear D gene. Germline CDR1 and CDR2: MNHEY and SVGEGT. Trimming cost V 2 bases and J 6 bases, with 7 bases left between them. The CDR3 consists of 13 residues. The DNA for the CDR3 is TGTGCCAGCAGTTACCGGCGACATGAAAAACTGTTTTTT. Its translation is CASSYRRHEKLFF.

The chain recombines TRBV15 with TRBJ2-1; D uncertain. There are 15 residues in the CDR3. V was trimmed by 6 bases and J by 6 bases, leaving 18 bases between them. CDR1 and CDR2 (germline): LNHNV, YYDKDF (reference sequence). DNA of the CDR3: TGTGCCACCAGTCCTGAATCTACCATTTCCAATGAGCAGTTCTTC. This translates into CATSPESTISNEQFF.

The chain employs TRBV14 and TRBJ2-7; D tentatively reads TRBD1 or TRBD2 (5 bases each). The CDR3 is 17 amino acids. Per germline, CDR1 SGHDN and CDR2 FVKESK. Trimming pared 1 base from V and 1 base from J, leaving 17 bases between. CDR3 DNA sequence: TGTGCCAGCAGCCAAGGCGTGGGAGTGGGGCTATCCTACGAGCAGTACTTC. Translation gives CASSQGVGVGLSYEQYF.

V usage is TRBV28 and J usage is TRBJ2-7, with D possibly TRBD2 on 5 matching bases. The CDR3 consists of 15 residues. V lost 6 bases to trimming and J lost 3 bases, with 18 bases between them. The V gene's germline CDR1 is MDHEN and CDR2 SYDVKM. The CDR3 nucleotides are TGTGCCAGCAGCTTAAACCCGGACTTCCTCTACGAGCAGTACTTC. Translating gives CASSLNPDFLYEQYF.

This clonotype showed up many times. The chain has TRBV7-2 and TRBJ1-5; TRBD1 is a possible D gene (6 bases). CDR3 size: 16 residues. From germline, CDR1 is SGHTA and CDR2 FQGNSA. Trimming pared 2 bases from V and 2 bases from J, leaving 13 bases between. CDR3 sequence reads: CASSLYGGLGNQPQHF. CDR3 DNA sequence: TGTGCCAGCAGCTTATACGGGGGCCTTGGCAATCAGCCCCAGCATTTT.

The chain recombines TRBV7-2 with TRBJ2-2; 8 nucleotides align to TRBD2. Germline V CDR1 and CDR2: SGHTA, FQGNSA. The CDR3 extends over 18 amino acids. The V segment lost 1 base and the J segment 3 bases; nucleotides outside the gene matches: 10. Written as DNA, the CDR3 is TGTGCCAGCAGCTTAGTGGGGGGCGCTAGCGGGCACACCGGGGAGCTGTTTTTT. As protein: CASSLVGGASGHTGELFF.

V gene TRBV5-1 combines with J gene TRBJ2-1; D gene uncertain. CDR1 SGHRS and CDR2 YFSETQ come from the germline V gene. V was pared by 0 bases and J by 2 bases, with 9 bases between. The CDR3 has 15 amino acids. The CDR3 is CASSLGGMTYNEQFF. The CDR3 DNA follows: TGCGCCAGCAGCTTGGGCGGTATGACCTACAATGAGCAGTTCTTC.

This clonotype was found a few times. CDR3 in DNA: TGTGCCAGCAGCTTATGGCCAGCGACGACTTCCTACGAGCAGTACTTC. Translated, it gives CASSLWPATTSYEQYF. The gene calls are TRBV7-9 and TRBJ2-7; D call uncertain. V gave up 2 bases and J gave up 1 base, with 15 bases separating them. The CDR3 consists of 16 residues. Germline CDR1 is SEHNR and CDR2 is FQNEAQ (reference sequence).